A selection of T cell receptor beta chains follows, all from one sample in a study of T cell changes during pregnancy in multiple sclerosis. Some clones are missing from TCRdb's copy, which holds only in-frame ones; the method was immunoSEQ multiplex PCR. The sample holds some 45,000 clones; roughly nine tenths are singletons and the top ten take roughly 0.9%. Sequenced material: CD4+ T cells from peripheral blood mononuclear cells, taken after pregnancy. The source of these receptors is a female donor with multiple sclerosis, enrolled in a pregnancy study. CDR3s include the opening cysteine and the closing phenylalanine or tryptophan. D genes are given only for firm matches. Only some rows state a clone size, as once, few, many or a class for expanded clones.

>NA|TRBV9|TRBD2|TRBJ2-3
TGTGCCAGCAGCCGGCGGACTAGCGGGGGGGTAGCAGATACGCAGTATTTT
CASSRRTSGGVADTQYF
>NA|TRBV7-7|NA|TRBJ2-3
TGTGCTAGCAGCTTAGGGGACTTGGATACGCAGTATTTT
CASSLGDLDTQYF
>NA|TRBV2|NA|TRBJ2-7
TGTGCCAGCACACAGATGTACGAGCAGTACTTC
CASTQMYEQYF
>NA|TRBV2|NA|TRBJ1-2
TGTGCCAGCAGTGAGTGGCAGGGGTTTGGCTATGGCTACACCTTC
CASSEWQGFGYGYTF
>once|TRBV7-3|NA|TRBJ1-2
TGTGCCAGCAGCGCTACGGGCTATGGCTACACCTTC
CASSATGYGYTF
>NA|TRBV7-9|NA|TRBJ2-7
TGTGCCAGCAGTTGGGGTGGGGGCAGGGCGAACTACGAGCAGTACTTC
CASSWGGGRANYEQYF
>NA|TRBV6-6|TRBD1|TRBJ1-2
TGTGCCAGCAGACTGGGACAGGGCTACACCTTC
CASRLGQGYTF
>NA|TRBV7-9|NA|TRBJ1-1
TGTGCCAGCAGCCTGGACAGGAACACTGAAGCTTTCTTT
CASSLDRNTEAFF
>NA|TRBV28|NA|TRBJ1-6
TGTGCCACCGTCGACAGGAATTCACCCCTCCACTTT
CATVDRNSPLHF
>NA|TRBV5-4|TRBD2|TRBJ2-7
TGTGCCAGCAGCTCTCGGGGGGGGGAGCAGTACTTC
CASSSRGGEQYF
>NA|TRBV18|TRBD1|TRBJ2-7
TGTGCCAGCTCACTATTAGGACAGGGGATCTACGAGCAGTACTTC
CASSLLGQGIYEQYF
>NA|TRBV11-3|NA|TRBJ2-5
TGTGCCAGCAGCCCTTCGGGGACAAATCAAGAGACCCAGTACTTC
CASSPSGTNQETQYF
>NA|TRBV29-1|TRBD2|TRBJ2-3
TGCAGCGTCGATGGACTAGCGGGGGTCCCAGATACGCAGTATTTT
CSVDGLAGVPDTQYF
>NA|TRBV6-6|NA|TRBJ2-1
TGTGCCAGCAGTCGAGGCTCGGGATTGGGTGAGCAGTTCTTC
CASSRGSGLGEQFF
>NA|TRBV6-1|NA|TRBJ2-7
TGTGCCTCAAAAGTAGCGGCTAGCTCCTACGAGCAGTACTTC
CASKVAASSYEQYF
>NA|TRBV30|NA|TRBJ1-2
TGTGCCTGGAGTACGGGTCGGCTGGGGAGGGAGAATGGCTACACCTTC
CAWSTGRLGRENGYTF
>NA|TRBV29-1|NA|TRBJ2-1
TGCAGCGCCCTAGCGAGGTCCTACAATGAGCAGTTCTTC
CSALARSYNEQFF
>NA|TRBV10-3|TRBD2|TRBJ2-3
TGTGCCATCGGAGGGACTAGCGGGGCTACTAGCACAGATACGCAGTATTTT
CAIGGTSGATSTDTQYF
>NA|TRBV6-6|TRBD1|TRBJ1-6
TGTGCCAGCTTACCTGGGACAGGGTGGAATTCACCCCTCCACTTT
CASLPGTGWNSPLHF
>NA|TRBV5-5|NA|TRBJ1-6
TGTGCCAGCAGCCTCTGGGGCAGGGAAGCCTCACCCCTCCACTTT
CASSLWGREASPLHF
>NA|TRBV5-1|NA|TRBJ2-7
TGCGCCAGCAGCCGGGTACAGGGAGGGGTCTACGAGCAGTACTTC
CASSRVQGGVYEQYF
>NA|TRBV6-1|NA|TRBJ2-1
TGTGCCAGCAGTGAATACGGTGAGCAGTTCTTC
CASSEYGEQFF
>NA|TRBV27|TRBD2|TRBJ2-1
TGTGCCAGCTGGAGTAGCGGGGGGCATGAGCAGTTCTTC
CASWSSGGHEQFF
>NA|TRBV6-6|TRBD1|TRBJ1-6
TGTGCCAGCAAGCCCCCCTCGACAGGGGCGGATTCACCCCTCCACTTT
CASKPPSTGADSPLHF
>NA|TRBV30|NA|TRBJ1-2
TGTGCCTGGAGTGGTGGGAGGGAGGGAACTAACTATGGCTACACCTTC
CAWSGGREGTNYGYTF
>NA|TRBV7-9|NA|TRBJ1-1
TGTGCCAGCAGCTCTCAGGGGAACACTGAAGCTTTCTTT
CASSSQGNTEAFF
>few|TRBV10-3|NA|TRBJ2-5
TGTGCCATCAGCCCGGGACACGAACAAGAGACCCAGTACTTC
CAISPGHEQETQYF
>NA|TRBV18|TRBD1|TRBJ1-4
TGTGCCAGCTCACCAAGGACAGGGGGCGGAGAAAAACTGTTTTTT
CASSPRTGGGEKLFF
>NA|TRBV18|NA|TRBJ2-3
TGTGCCAGCTCACCCACTTCAGGATTCACAGATACGCAGTATTTT
CASSPTSGFTDTQYF
>NA|TRBV5-4|NA|TRBJ1-5
TGTGCCAGCAGCTGGGGAGGGCGCAATCAGCCCCAGCATTTT
CASSWGGRNQPQHF
>NA|TRBV5-6|TRBD1|TRBJ1-4
TGTGCCAGCAGCTTCGACAGGGTTAATGAAAAACTGTTTTTT
CASSFDRVNEKLFF
>NA|TRBV7-2|TRBD1|TRBJ1-4
TGTGCCAGCAGCCCTCAAACAGGGGATGAAAAACTGTTTTTT
CASSPQTGDEKLFF
>NA|TRBV25-1|TRBD1|TRBJ2-3
TGTGCCAGCGGCGACACAGGGGGCGGAGATACGCAGTATTTT
CASGDTGGGDTQYF
>few|TRBV30|NA|TRBJ1-1
TGTGCCTGGACGTACAGGGCTGAAGCTTTCTTT
CAWTYRAEAFF
>NA|TRBV28|TRBD2|TRBJ2-7
TGTGCCAGCAGCTACCGGACTAGCGGGATCCCCTACGAGCAGTACTTC
CASSYRTSGIPYEQYF
>NA|TRBV5-1|NA|TRBJ1-2
TGCGCCAGCAGCCTGGGTGGGGCGTTTGATGGCTACACCTTC
CASSLGGAFDGYTF
>NA|TRBV6-6|TRBD1|TRBJ1-5
TGTGCCAGCAGTTACTACAGACAGGGCCAACAGCCCCAGCATTTT
CASSYYRQGQQPQHF
>NA|TRBV5-4|NA|TRBJ2-4
TGTGCCAGCAGCTTCCAGGGACTAGCCAAAAACATTCAGTACTTC
CASSFQGLAKNIQYF
>NA|TRBV28|NA|TRBJ1-4
TGTGCCAGCGGCGGCTACAGGGATAGGCTGTTTTTT
CASGGYRDRLFF
>NA|TRBV30|NA|TRBJ2-3
TGTGCCTGGAGTTCGGCAGATACGCAGTATTTT
CAWSSADTQYF
>NA|TRBV9|NA|TRBJ1-1
TGTGCCAGCAGCGTAGCCTGGGCCTCTGAAGCTTTCTTT
CASSVAWASEAFF
>NA|TRBV27|TRBD2|TRBJ2-1
TGTGCCAGCAGTTTAAGGCTCCAGGGTAGCGGGGGGGCCGGGCGTTCCGATGAGCAGTTCTTC
CASSLRLQGSGGAGRSDEQFF
>NA|TRBV11-3|NA|TRBJ1-6
TGTGCCAGCAGCTACGGTTATAATTCACCCCTCCACTTT
CASSYGYNSPLHF
>NA|TRBV5-1|TRBD2|TRBJ2-2
TGCGCCAGCAGCCCCCCGGAAAGCGGGGCCGGGGAGCTGTTTTTT
CASSPPESGAGELFF
>NA|TRBV2|NA|TRBJ2-7
TGTGCCAGCAGTCCCGACTCACGGCTACCCTACGAGCAGTACTTC
CASSPDSRLPYEQYF
>NA|TRBV5-1|TRBD1|TRBJ1-6
TGCGCCAGCAGGTTGACAGGGGTGGGTTCACCCCTCCACTTT
CASRLTGVGSPLHF
>NA|TRBV5-8|TRBD1|TRBJ1-2
TGTGCCAGCAGCCATAAGACAGGGGCTTCGAAAGGCTACACCTTC
CASSHKTGASKGYTF
>NA|TRBV15|NA|TRBJ2-7
TGTGCCACCAGCAGAGCCACATCTTCAGGGTCCCACGAGCAGTACTTC
CATSRATSSGSHEQYF
>NA|TRBV19|TRBD1|TRBJ2-1
TGTGCCAGTAGTAGAACCGACAGGGGGTCTTACAATGAGCAGTTCTTC
CASSRTDRGSYNEQFF